Presented here are 2 T cell receptor beta chains from one specimen sequenced in a study of T cells after yellow fever vaccination. TCRdb redid the calling of the 5' RACE reads with MiXCR, one entry per CDR3 protein. The sample lists hundreds of thousands of distinct CDR3 sequences, around 16% occurring once. The sample in question was PBMCs, obtained 4 to 5 days after the first yellow fever vaccination. These receptor sequences come from a man younger than 35 who received the YFV17D yellow fever vaccine.

This sequence joins TRBV12-3 or TRBV12-4 and TRBJ1-2; 8 bases line up with TRBD1. Trimming cost V 5 bases and J 2 bases; bases outside gene matches: 7. The CDR3 has 15 residues. CDR3 region: CASSRQGQLNYGYTF. CDR3 DNA: TGTGCCAGCAGTAGACAGGGGCAGCTGAACTATGGCTACACCTTC.

V usage is TRBV7-9 and J usage is TRBJ2-1; 8 bases agree with TRBD2. Per germline, CDR1 SEHNR and CDR2 FQNEAQ (reference sequence). The CDR3 has 15 amino acids. V trimming: 6 bases; J trimming: 2 bases; junction bases outside the gene matches: 6. The CDR3 here is CASSQGTRTYNEQFF. The CDR3 DNA reads TGTGCCAGCAGTCAAGGGACTAGAACCTACAATGAGCAGTTCTTC. Full variable domain (missing parts from reference TRBV7-9 and TRBJ2-1): DTGVSQNPRHKITKRGQNVTFRCDPISEHNRLYWYRQTLGQGPEFLTYFQNEAQLEKSRLLSDRFSAERPKGSFSTLEIQRTEQGDSAMYLCASSQGTRTYNEQFFGPGTRLTVL.